Following are 2 T cell receptor beta chains from one sample sequenced in a study of T cells in Graves' hyperthyroidism and ophthalmopathy. Researchers amplified the TCR beta CDR3 regions from RNA transcripts. TCR CDR3 underwent first-round RT-PCR with the HTBI primer set. Each CDR3 protein is one row after TCRdb ran MiXCR on the multiplex PCR reads. The sample includes fewer than 350,000 distinct CDR3 sequences, roughly 18% of them seen just once. Sample: blood. These TCRs come from a woman aged 40 to 55 with Graves' ophthalmopathy.

This clonotype was detected many times. CDR3 in DNA: TGTGCCAGCCGAAGTGTCCTACGAGTGGTGACCCAGCATTTT. Its protein is CASRSVLRVVTQHF. The chain uses TRBV6-5 and TRBJ1-5; D uncertain. Germline V gene sequence: CDR1 MNHEY, CDR2 SVGAGI. This CDR3 region has 14 residues. Trimming cost V 8 bases and J 11 bases, with 22 bases left between them.

In regard to this clonotype: This sequence may be a read error, since a much larger clone differs from it by one base. For the CDR3, the DNA is TGTGCCAGCAGCGTTCCGAACTACACAGATACGCAGTATTTT. As protein: CASSVPNYTDTQYF. The chain recombines TRBV5-6 with TRBJ2-3; D is uncertain. CDR1 and CDR2 from the germline V gene are SGHDT and YYEEEE. This CDR3 region has 14 residues. Trimming cost V 4 bases and J 2 bases, with 11 bases left between them.